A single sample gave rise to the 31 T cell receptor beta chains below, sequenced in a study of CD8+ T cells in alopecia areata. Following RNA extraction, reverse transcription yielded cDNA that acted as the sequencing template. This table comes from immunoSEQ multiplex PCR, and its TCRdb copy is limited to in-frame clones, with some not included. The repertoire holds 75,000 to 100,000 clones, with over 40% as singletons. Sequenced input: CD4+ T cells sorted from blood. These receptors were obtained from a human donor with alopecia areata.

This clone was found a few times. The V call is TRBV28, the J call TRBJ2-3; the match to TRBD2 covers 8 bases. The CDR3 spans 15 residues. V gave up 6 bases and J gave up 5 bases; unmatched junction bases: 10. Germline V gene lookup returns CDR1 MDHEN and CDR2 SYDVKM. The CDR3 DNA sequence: TGTGCCAGCAGGCCGGCGGGGGGTGGTGGAGATACGCAGTATTTT. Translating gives CASRPAGGGGDTQYF.

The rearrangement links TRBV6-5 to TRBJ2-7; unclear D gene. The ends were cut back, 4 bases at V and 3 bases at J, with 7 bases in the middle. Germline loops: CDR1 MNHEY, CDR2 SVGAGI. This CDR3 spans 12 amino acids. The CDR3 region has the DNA TGTGCCAGCAGTTCCCAATTCTACGAGCAGTACTTC. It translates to CASSSQFYEQYF.

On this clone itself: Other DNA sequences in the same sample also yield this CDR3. The CDR3 DNA reads as TGCAGCGTTGAGGATACGCAGTATTTT. Translated, it gives CSVEDTQYF. The chain couples TRBV29-1 to TRBJ2-3; D is uncertain. The CDR3 totals 9 residues. The germline V and J ends were trimmed by 3 bases and 6 bases, with 1 base remaining between them. Germline V gene lookup returns CDR1 SQVTM and CDR2 ANQGSEA.

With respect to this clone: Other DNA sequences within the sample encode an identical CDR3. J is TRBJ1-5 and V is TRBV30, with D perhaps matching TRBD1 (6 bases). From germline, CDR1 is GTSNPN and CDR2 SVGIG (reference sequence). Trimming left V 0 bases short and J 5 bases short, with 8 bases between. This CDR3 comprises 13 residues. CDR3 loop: CAWSVQGDQPQHF. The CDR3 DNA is TGTGCCTGGAGTGTACAGGGTGATCAGCCCCAGCATTTT.

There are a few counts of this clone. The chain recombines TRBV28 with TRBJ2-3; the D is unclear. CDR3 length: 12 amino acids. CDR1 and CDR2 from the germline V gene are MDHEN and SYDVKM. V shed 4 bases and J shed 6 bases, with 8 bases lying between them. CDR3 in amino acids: CASSSYVDTQYF. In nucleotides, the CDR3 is TGTGCCAGCAGTTCCTACGTGGATACGCAGTATTTT.

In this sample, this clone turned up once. The CDR3 sequence is CSALDSYEQYF. DNA of the CDR3: TGCAGTGCACTGGACAGCTACGAGCAGTACTTC. This chain connects TRBV20-1 to TRBJ2-7, with D possibly being TRBD1 (6 bases). Germline V lookup: CDR1 DFQATT, CDR2 SNEGSKA (reference sequence). V gave up 6 bases and J gave up 3 bases, with 9 bases separating them. The CDR3 has 11 amino acids.

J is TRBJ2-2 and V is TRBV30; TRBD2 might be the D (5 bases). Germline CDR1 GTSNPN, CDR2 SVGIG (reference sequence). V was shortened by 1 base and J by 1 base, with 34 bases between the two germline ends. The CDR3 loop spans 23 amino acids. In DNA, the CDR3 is TGTGCCTGGAGTGAGGCCCCCTCGTTCGCGCTTGAGATGAGGGTCGTGAACACCGGGGAGCTGTTTTTT. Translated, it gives CAWSEAPSFALEMRVVNTGELFF.

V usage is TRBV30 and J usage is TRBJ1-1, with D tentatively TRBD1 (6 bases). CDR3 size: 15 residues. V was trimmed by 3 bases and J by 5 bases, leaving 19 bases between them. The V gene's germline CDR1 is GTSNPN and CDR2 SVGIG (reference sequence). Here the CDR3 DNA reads TGTGCCTGGAGCCACGTCTGGGGGGCGAAAACTGAAGCTTTCTTT. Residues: CAWSHVWGAKTEAFF.

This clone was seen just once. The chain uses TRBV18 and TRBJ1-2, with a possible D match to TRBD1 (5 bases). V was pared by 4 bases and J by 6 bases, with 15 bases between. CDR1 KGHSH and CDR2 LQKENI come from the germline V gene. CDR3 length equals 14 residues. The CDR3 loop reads CASSLSRGEDGYTF. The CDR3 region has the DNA TGTGCCAGCTCACTAAGTCGGGGGGAAGATGGCTACACCTTC.

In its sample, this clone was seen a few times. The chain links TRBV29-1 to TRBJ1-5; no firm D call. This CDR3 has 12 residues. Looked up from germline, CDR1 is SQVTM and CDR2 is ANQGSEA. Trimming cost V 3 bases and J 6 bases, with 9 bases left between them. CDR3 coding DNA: TGCAGCGTTGAGATAGGTGGTCAGCCCCAGCATTTT. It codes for CSVEIGGQPQHF.

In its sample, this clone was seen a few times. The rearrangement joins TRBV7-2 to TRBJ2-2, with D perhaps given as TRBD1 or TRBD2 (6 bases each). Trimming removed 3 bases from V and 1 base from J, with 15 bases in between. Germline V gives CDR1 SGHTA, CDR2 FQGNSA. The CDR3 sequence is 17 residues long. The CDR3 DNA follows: TGTGCCAGCAGCTTGATGATGGGGGGCGGGAACACCGGGGAGCTGTTTTTT. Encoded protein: CASSLMMGGGNTGELFF.

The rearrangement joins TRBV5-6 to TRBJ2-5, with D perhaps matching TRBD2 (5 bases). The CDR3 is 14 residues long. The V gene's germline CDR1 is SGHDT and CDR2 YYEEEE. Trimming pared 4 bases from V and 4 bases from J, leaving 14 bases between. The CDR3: CASSPRVGGETQYF. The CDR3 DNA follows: TGTGCCAGCAGCCCGAGGGTGGGTGGAGAGACCCAGTACTTC.

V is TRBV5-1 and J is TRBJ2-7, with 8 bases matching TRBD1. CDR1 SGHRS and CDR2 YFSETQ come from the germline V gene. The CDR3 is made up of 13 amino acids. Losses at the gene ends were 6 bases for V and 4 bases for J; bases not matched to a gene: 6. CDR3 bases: TGCGCCAGCAACTGGGACAGGTCGTACGAGCAGTACTTC. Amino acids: CASNWDRSYEQYF.

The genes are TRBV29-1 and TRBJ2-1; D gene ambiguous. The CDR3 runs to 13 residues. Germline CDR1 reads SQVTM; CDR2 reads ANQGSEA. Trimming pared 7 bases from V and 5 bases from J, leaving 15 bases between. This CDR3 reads CSAGDWKNNEQFF. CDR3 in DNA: TGCAGCGCGGGTGACTGGAAGAACAATGAGCAGTTCTTC.

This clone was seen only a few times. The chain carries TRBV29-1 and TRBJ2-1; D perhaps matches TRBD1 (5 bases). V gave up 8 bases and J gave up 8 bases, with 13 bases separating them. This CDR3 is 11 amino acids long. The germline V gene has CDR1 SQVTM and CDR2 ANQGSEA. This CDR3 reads CSSVRGHEQFF. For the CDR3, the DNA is TGCAGCTCGGTTAGGGGCCATGAGCAGTTCTTC.

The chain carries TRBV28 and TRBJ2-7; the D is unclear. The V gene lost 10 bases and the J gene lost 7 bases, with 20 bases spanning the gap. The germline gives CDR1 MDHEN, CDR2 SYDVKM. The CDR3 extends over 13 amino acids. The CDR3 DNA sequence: TGTGCCACCCTAAGCCGGCTCCTGGGGGAGCAGTACTTC. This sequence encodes CATLSRLLGEQYF.

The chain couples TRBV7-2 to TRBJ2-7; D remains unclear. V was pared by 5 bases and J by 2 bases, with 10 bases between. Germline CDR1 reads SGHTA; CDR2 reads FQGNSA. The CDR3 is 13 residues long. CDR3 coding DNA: TGTGCCAGCAGCCAAGGACGGACCTACGAGCAGTACTTC. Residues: CASSQGRTYEQYF.

The CDR3: CASSRTPGASTDTQYF. In DNA form, the CDR3 reads TGCGCCAGCAGCAGAACACCAGGGGCCAGCACAGATACGCAGTATTTT. J is TRBJ2-3 and V is TRBV5-1; tentatively, D is TRBD1 (6 bases). Germline V gene lookup returns CDR1 SGHRS and CDR2 YFSETQ. The length of the CDR3 is 16 residues. V was trimmed by 4 bases and J by 0 bases, leaving 15 bases between them.

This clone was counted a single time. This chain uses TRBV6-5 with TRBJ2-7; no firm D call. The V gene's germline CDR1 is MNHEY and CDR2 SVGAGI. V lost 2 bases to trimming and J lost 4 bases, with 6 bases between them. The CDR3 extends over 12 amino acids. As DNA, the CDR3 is TGTGCCAGCAGTTACGGAGAGTACGAGCAGTACTTC. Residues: CASSYGEYEQYF.

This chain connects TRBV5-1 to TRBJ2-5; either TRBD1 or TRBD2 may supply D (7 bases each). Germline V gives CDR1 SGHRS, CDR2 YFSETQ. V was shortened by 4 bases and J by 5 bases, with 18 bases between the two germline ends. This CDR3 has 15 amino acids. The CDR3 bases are TGCGCCAGCAGCCCAGCGGGACAGCCGAGGGAGACCCAGTACTTC. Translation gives CASSPAGQPRETQYF.

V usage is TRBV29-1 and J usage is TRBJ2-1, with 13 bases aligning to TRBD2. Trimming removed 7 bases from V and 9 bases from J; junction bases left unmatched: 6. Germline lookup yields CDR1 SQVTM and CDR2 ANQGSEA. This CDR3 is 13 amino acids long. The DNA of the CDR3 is TGCAGCGCTGGGACTAGCGGGAATGGTGAGCAGTTCTTC. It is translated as CSAGTSGNGEQFF.

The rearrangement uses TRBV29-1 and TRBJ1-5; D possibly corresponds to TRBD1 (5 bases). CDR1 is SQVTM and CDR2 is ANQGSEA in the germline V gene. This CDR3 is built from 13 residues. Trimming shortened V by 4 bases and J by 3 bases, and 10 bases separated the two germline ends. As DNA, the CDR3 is TGCAGCGTTGGGGCAGGGTACAATCAGCCCCAGCATTTT. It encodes CSVGAGYNQPQHF.

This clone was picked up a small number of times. CDR3 DNA: TGCGCCAGCAGTCAACACGGGACAGGGGATTACAATCAGCCCCAGCATTTT. This translates into CASSQHGTGDYNQPQHF. V and J are TRBV23-1 and TRBJ1-5; 10 nucleotides line up with TRBD1. TRBV23-1 is treated as an ORF (open reading frame) with a function not yet certain. The CDR3 length is 17 residues. J gave up 3 bases and V 2 bases, and 7 bases lay outside the gene matches.

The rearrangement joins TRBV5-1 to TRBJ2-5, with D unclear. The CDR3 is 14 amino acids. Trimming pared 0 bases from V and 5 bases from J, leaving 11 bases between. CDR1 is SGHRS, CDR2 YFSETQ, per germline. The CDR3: CASSLGNTRETQYF. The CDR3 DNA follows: TGCGCCAGCAGCTTGGGGAATACCCGGGAGACCCAGTACTTC.

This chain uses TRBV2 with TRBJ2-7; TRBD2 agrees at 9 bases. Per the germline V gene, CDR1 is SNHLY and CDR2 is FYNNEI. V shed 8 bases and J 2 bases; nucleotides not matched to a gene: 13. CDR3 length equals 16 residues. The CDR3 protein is CASVNIAGASTYEQYF. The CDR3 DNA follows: TGTGCCAGCGTAAATATAGCGGGGGCCAGTACCTACGAGCAGTACTTC.

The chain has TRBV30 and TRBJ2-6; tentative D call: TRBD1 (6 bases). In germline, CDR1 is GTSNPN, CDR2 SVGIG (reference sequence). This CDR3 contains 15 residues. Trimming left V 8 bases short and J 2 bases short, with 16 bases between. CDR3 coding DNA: TGTGCCGGGTCCCGACAGGAGGCTGGGGCCAACGTCCTGACTTTC. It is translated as CAGSRQEAGANVLTF.

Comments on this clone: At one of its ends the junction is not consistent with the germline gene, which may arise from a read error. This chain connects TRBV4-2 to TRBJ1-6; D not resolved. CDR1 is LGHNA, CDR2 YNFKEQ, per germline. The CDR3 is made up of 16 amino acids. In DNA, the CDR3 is TGTGCCAGCAGCCAACTTTATAACGCCTATAATTCACCCCCCCACTTT. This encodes CASSQLYNAYNSPPHF.

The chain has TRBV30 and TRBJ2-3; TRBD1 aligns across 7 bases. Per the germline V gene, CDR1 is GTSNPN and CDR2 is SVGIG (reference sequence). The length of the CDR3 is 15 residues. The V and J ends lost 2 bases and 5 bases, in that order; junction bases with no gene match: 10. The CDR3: CAWSQGQEIEDTQYF. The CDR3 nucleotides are TGTGCCTGGAGTCAAGGACAGGAAATTGAAGATACGCAGTATTTT.

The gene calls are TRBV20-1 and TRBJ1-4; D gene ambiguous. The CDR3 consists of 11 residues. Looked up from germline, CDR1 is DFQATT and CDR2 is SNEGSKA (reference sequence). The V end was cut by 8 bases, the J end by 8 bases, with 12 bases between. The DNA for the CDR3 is TGCAGTCCCGGCGGGAAAGAAAAACTGTTTTTT. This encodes CSPGGKEKLFF.

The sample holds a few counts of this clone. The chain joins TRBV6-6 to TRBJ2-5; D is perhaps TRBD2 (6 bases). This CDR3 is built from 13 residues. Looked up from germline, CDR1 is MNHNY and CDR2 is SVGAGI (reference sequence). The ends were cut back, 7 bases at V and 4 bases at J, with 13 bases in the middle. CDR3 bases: TGTGCCAGCACTGGGAGGACCGGAGAGACCCAGTACTTC. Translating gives CASTGRTGETQYF.

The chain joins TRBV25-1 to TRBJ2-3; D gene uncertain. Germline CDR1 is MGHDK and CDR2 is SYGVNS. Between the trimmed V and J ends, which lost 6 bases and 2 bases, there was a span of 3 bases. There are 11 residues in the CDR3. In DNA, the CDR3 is TGTGCCAGCAGGGACACAGATACGCAGTATTTT. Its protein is CASRDTDTQYF.